The clone carrying this T cell receptor (beta chain) came up a few times. This sample stems from a study of blood T cell repertoires in COVID-19. For the study at large: PBMCs, B-cell-depleted T cells, or T cells were the source of the cDNA or gDNA that made up the material.

How the authors handled the data: Cell counts per sample came from amplifying reference gene primers. Profiling relied on immunoSEQ multiplex PCR, and the TCRdb table lists in-frame clones only, not all of them. D and trimming were read from the DNA, whereas the V and J calls and clone size are those reported in that table. The sample lists about 86,000 clones, more than 60% occurring once. Germline assignment: CDR1 GTSNPN and CDR2 SVGIG (reference sequence). V was clipped by 4 bases and J by 3 bases, with 16 bases between them. The CDR3 totals 14 residues. The V and J genes are TRBV30 and TRBJ2-7; D is unclear. Specimen: peripheral blood. The sequence was obtained from a man between 65 and 79 years old with acute or convalescent COVID-19. This CDR3 reads CAWTPAGSDYEQYF. The CDR3 nucleotides read TGTGCCTGGACCCCGGCAGGTTCCGACTACGAGCAGTACTTC.